This record covers a single T cell receptor (beta chain). Its specificity is unknown. Time point: week 47, end of study. Every single dose of the vaccine, 300 ug of mutant IDH1 20-mer peptide, came with topical imiquimod. The data stem from a study of a mutant IDH1 vaccine in newly diagnosed glioma. Profiled with immunoSEQ multiplex PCR; TCRdb holds only in-frame clones, not every one. Of tens of thousands of clones listed, about 83% are singletons. CDR1 is GTSNPN, CDR2 SVGIG, per germline (reference sequence). This CDR3 contains 13 residues. V dropped 1 base and J dropped 4 bases, with 8 bases sitting between them.

The sample consisted of PBMCs, taken from a glioma patient whose treatment included an IDH1 peptide vaccine. This rearrangement joins TRBV30 to TRBJ1-5; D is unclear. This clonotype was sampled from a woman aged 25 to 39 with glioma. The CDR3 coding sequence is TGTGCCTGGAGTGAGACGCGTAATCAGCCCCAGCATTTT. Translation: CAWSETRNQPQHF.